The clone carrying this T cell receptor beta chain was seen at least ten times. The data stem from a study of T cells after posttransplantation cyclophosphamide. Clones were sequenced by immunoSEQ multiplex PCR, and TCRdb holds only the in-frame ones, with some missing. This set yields about 37,000 clones and no singletons; the top ten hold 5.5% to 6%. Sequenced material: PBMCs. The receptor's source is a young man in good health and a related stem cell transplant donor.

The DNA of the CDR3 is TGCGCCAGCAGCCAAGATCGCGGGGCAGCTGGCTACACCTTC. Translated: CASSQDRGAAGYTF. The chain has TRBV4-3 and TRBJ1-2, with D maybe TRBD1 (5 bases). The CDR3 length is 14 residues. Germline CDR1 reads LGHNA; CDR2 reads YSLEER. Trimming removed 0 bases at V and 7 bases at J, with 12 bases between.